The 20 T cell receptor beta chains below were found in one sample sequenced in a study of response to subunit inactivated influenza vaccine. In TCRdb, the RT-PCR reads were re-called with MiXCR into one record per CDR3 protein. The table has some 520,000 distinct CDR3 sequences, approximately 16% seen once. This material consisted of CD4+ T cells sorted from PBMCs, taken around 25 months after vaccination. These receptors all come from a man aged 50-75 years who received an inactivated influenza vaccine.

This clonotype was counted a few times. The V and J genes are TRBV20-1 and TRBJ1-6; D gene uncertain. The CDR3 sequence is 17 residues long. Germline CDR1 reads DFQATT; CDR2 reads SNEGSKA (reference sequence). V lost 0 bases and J lost 5, with 17 bases in between. The CDR3 bases are TGCAGTGCTAGAGATCCCAGCAGACAACTGAATAATTCACCCCTCCACTTT. Residues: CSARDPSRQLNNSPLHF.

This clonotype was found a few times. V and J are TRBV24-1 and TRBJ2-2; the D gene is possibly TRBD2 (6 bases). Trimming removed 3 bases at V and 9 bases at J, with 25 bases between. This CDR3 spans 18 amino acids. Germline V gene lookup returns CDR1 KGHDR and CDR2 SFDVKD. This chain's CDR3 is CATSDESRPGLRSRELFF. For the CDR3, the DNA is TGTGCCACCAGTGATGAAAGCCGACCGGGACTCCGGTCCCGGGAGCTGTTTTTT.

A note on this clonotype: A junction end diverges from the germline sequence, so it may reflect a read error. The gene calls are TRBV10-3 and TRBJ2-7, with D possibly called TRBD1 or TRBD2 (5 bases each). The CDR3 runs 14 residues. Germline V gene lookup returns CDR1 ENHRY and CDR2 SYGVKD. This chain's CDR3 is CASSGRDAPYEQYF. The CDR3 bases are TGTGCCAGCAGTGGCAGGGACGCCCCCTACGAGCAGTACTTC.

The CDR3 reads CASSPARAHNYGYTF. The CDR3 DNA follows: TGCGCCAGCAGCCCGGCTCGGGCCCATAACTATGGCTACACCTTC. V gene TRBV4-3 combines with J gene TRBJ1-2, with D hard to call. The CDR3 is 15 residues long. With 4 bases removed from V and 1 base from J, the gap between germline ends came to 13 bases. CDR1 is LGHNA, CDR2 YSLEER, per germline.

The V and J genes are TRBV19 and TRBJ1-1; D unclear. Germline CDR1 and CDR2: LNHDA and SQIVND (reference sequence). The V and J ends lost 7 bases and 1 base respectively, with 22 bases between them. This CDR3 has 17 amino acids. CDR3 protein: CASTLRGTGRKNTEAFF. The CDR3 DNA reads as TGTGCCAGTACCCTACGGGGAACCGGCAGGAAGAACACTGAAGCTTTCTTT.

A few counts support this clonotype. V gene TRBV4-3 combines with J gene TRBJ2-1, with 10 nucleotides matching TRBD2. Germline CDR1 LGHNA, CDR2 YSLEER. V lost 1 base, J lost 7 bases, and 7 bases stayed unmatched. This CDR3 has 16 amino acids. In nucleotides, the CDR3 is TGCGCCAGCAGCCAAGGAACTAGCGGGACTGTGAATGAGCAGTTCTTC. Its protein is CASSQGTSGTVNEQFF.

This chain uses TRBV27 with TRBJ1-1; 7 nucleotides match TRBD1. V was pared by 5 bases and J by 5 bases, with 8 bases of the junction left unmatched. The germline gives CDR1 MNHEY, CDR2 SMNVEV (reference sequence). This CDR3 comprises 14 residues. CDR3 DNA: TGTGCCAGCAGTCTCCTACAGGGGCGGACTGAAGCTTTCTTT. It codes for CASSLLQGRTEAFF.

This clonotype was detected only a few times. The chain combines TRBV12-3 or TRBV12-4 with TRBJ2-3; 9 bases are shared with TRBD1. CDR3 length: 15 amino acids. V lost 6 bases to trimming and J lost 4 bases; unmatched junction nucleotides: 8. In nucleotides, the CDR3 is TGTGCCAGCAGGGCTAACAGGGGGCAGGCAGATACGCAGTATTTT. It is translated as CASRANRGQADTQYF.

The CDR3 reads CSASIGSPYEQYF. CDR3 bases: TGCAGTGCTAGCATAGGGTCTCCCTACGAGCAGTACTTC. This sequence joins TRBV20-1 and TRBJ2-7; no reliable D call. The germline CDR1 and CDR2 sequences are DFQATT and SNEGSKA (reference sequence). Trimming pared 3 bases from V and 2 bases from J, leaving 11 bases between. The length of the CDR3 is 13 residues.

This chain uses TRBV20-1 with TRBJ1-2, with D perhaps TRBD1 (6 bases). V lost 5 bases to trimming and J lost 5 bases, with 9 bases between them. Germline V lookup: CDR1 DFQATT, CDR2 SNEGSKA (reference sequence). The CDR3 spans 11 residues. The CDR3: CSAQQGYGYTF. CDR3 sequence (DNA): TGCAGTGCTCAACAGGGTTATGGCTACACCTTC.

There are many counts of this clonotype. The J gene is TRBJ2-1, the V gene TRBV5-1; 12 nucleotides agree with TRBD1. The length of the CDR3 is 15 residues. Unmatched junction bases numbered 4, after V lost 2 bases and J lost 7 bases. In germline, CDR1 is SGHRS, CDR2 YFSETQ. The CDR3 nucleotides are TGCGCCAGCAGCTTACGGGACAGGGGGCGGAATGAGCAGTTCTTC. Translation: CASSLRDRGRNEQFF. The full variable domain, its missing parts supplied by reference TRBV5-1 and TRBJ2-1, is KAGVTQTPRYLIKTRGQQVTLSCSPISGHRSVSWYQQTPGQGLQFLFEYFSETQRNKGNFPGRFSGRQFSNSRSEMNVSTLELGDSALYLCASSLRDRGRNEQFFGPGTRLTVL.

The genes are TRBV5-1 and TRBJ2-7, with 8 bases identical to TRBD1. Germline V gene sequence: CDR1 SGHRS, CDR2 YFSETQ. V trimming: 7 bases; J trimming: 5 bases; junction bases outside the gene matches: 8. This CDR3 contains 13 residues. CDR3 loop: CASAGDRNHEQYF. Written as DNA, the CDR3 is TGCGCCAGCGCCGGGGACAGGAACCACGAGCAGTACTTC.

There are many counts of this clonotype. This rearrangement joins TRBV29-1 to TRBJ2-1, with TRBD2 matching 10 bases. With V trimmed by 7 bases and J by 7 bases, 7 bases remained unmatched. Germline assignment: CDR1 SQVTM and CDR2 ANQGSEA. CDR3 length: 13 residues. CDR3 residues: CSGGLARWNEQFF. The CDR3 region has the DNA TGCAGCGGGGGACTAGCGAGATGGAATGAGCAGTTCTTC.

The table lists this clonotype with a few counts. This chain joins TRBV6-5 and TRBJ1-2; no clear D. This CDR3 is 11 amino acids long. V gave up 6 bases and J gave up 7 bases, with 9 bases separating them. Germline CDR1 reads MNHEY; CDR2 reads SVGAGI. The CDR3 is CASRHIGGYTF. Written as DNA, the CDR3 is TGTGCCAGCAGGCATATCGGTGGCTACACCTTC.

The chain is built from TRBV20-1 and TRBJ2-7, with 12 bases fitting TRBD2. V gave up 2 bases and J gave up 7 bases; unmatched junction bases: 18. Germline V CDR1 and CDR2: DFQATT, SNEGSKA (reference sequence). The length of the CDR3 is 18 residues. Written as DNA, the CDR3 is TGCAGTGCTAGACGGACTAGCGGGATCCTAAGGGGGGCCACTGAGCAGTACTTC. Translation gives CSARRTSGILRGATEQYF.

The rearrangement links TRBV4-1 to TRBJ2-7; D gene uncertain. Trimming took off 3 bases at V and 0 bases at J, with 15 bases between the two ends. This CDR3 comprises 16 residues. The germline V gene encodes CDR1 MGHRA and CDR2 YSYEKL. In nucleotides, the CDR3 is TGCGCCAGCAGCCAGTCCCCAGGCCTGAGCTCCTACGAGCAGTACTTC. Protein: CASSQSPGLSSYEQYF.

This sequence joins TRBV29-1 and TRBJ2-5; 11 bases line up with TRBD2. This CDR3 region has 15 residues. The V and J ends lost 5 bases and 3 bases, in that order; junction bases with no gene match: 8. Germline CDR1 and CDR2: SQVTM and ANQGSEA. The CDR3 sequence is CSVRTSGSRKETQYF. Here the CDR3 DNA reads TGCAGCGTTCGGACTAGCGGGTCACGGAAAGAGACCCAGTACTTC.

The J gene is TRBJ2-2, the V gene TRBV4-3; D remains unclear. V lost 6 bases, J lost 0 bases, and 8 bases lay in between. The CDR3 is made up of 14 amino acids. The germline V gene encodes CDR1 LGHNA and CDR2 YSLEER. The CDR3 sequence is CASRPYPNTGELFF. Here the CDR3 DNA reads TGCGCCAGCAGGCCCTATCCGAACACCGGGGAGCTGTTTTTT.

This chain joins TRBV7-9 and TRBJ2-5, with 10 bases matching TRBD1. V lost 3 bases to trimming and J lost 5 bases; unmatched junction nucleotides: 12. The CDR3 spans 17 residues. Germline V gives CDR1 SEHNR, CDR2 FQNEAQ (reference sequence). In DNA form, the CDR3 reads TGTGCCAGCAGCTTGACAGGGGGCATCTCCTTGTCTGAGACCCAGTACTTC. Amino acid sequence: CASSLTGGISLSETQYF.

The chain couples TRBV20-1 to TRBJ2-6; D remains unclear. Trimming cost V 5 bases and J 1 base, with 6 bases left between them. The CDR3 is 13 residues long. Per the germline V gene, CDR1 is DFQATT and CDR2 is SNEGSKA (reference sequence). CDR3 sequence reads: CSALWSGANVLTF. CDR3 nucleotides: TGCAGTGCTCTCTGGTCTGGGGCCAACGTCCTGACTTTC.